The T cell receptor (beta chain) under discussion was sequenced for a study of PD-1 blockade in classical Hodgkin lymphoma. The CDR3 totals 13 residues. From germline, CDR1 is SNHLY and CDR2 FYNNEI. Trimming stripped 5 bases from V and 2 bases from J, with 9 bases between. All patients experienced relapse after autologous stem cell transplantation, and brentuximab vedotin exposure was variable. Only in-frame clones appear in the TCRdb table, and some are missing; sequencing was by immunoSEQ multiplex PCR. In the table there are roughly 150,000 clones, nearly 80% of which are singletons. The clonotype was recovered from a human donor with classical Hodgkin lymphoma. Material: peripheral blood mononuclear cells (PBMCs), obtained before the second cycle of nivolumab. The rearrangement links TRBV2 to TRBJ1-2; D gene ambiguous. CDR3 protein: CASSQTPNYGYTF. The CDR3 DNA reads TGTGCCAGCAGTCAGACACCCAACTATGGCTACACCTTC.